Described below is a single TCR beta chain sequence and its context. Its antigen remains unidentified. The input lacks base qualities; no much larger clone sits a single base away. The CDR3 sequence holds 16 residues, the cysteine and phenylalanine included. The DNA shown is the 48-base CDR3, in frame from base 1. Clipping removes 4 bases from V and 4 bases from J, with 9 as the unmatched junction base count. CDR1 and CDR2, per the germline V gene, are MGHRA and YSYEKL. These data belong to a study of shared clonotypes between healthy human individuals (dated by TCRdb to the early 2020s). As for the study more broadly: The cohort included a few men and a couple of women between 18 and 49 years of age. For each donor, CD4 naive and CD4 memory were each given three plates, CD8 naive was given two plates, and CD8 memory was given one plate. The study deeply sequenced blood TCR repertoires of 5 or 6 healthy adults to estimate repertoire size and the extent of clonotype sharing between individuals. To increase sequencing depth and limit assay-specific biases, TCR repertoire library preparation and sequencing were carried out by different laboratories using diverse techniques. Between about 0.9 and 10 billion PBMCs per donor were obtained by leukapheresis. Overall study results and their limits: Based on pairwise subsampling, the degree of clonotype sharing among donors was expected to be affected by sequencing depth. Sampling was restricted to blood, and TCR repertoires in tissue are likely to differ from TCR repertoires in blood. Even with the large sequencing depth, rarefaction of the sorted-subset datasets indicated that sequencing was incomplete. Across four donors, approximately 5% of naive CD4, roughly 3.5% of naive CD8, around 2.1% of memory CD4, and 0.4% to 0.45% of memory CD8 clonotypes were shared. The small number of donors limited the genetic and exposure-history diversity represented. Naive subsets generally had larger estimated clonotype richness than memory subsets. Compared with non-shared clonotypes, the clonotypes found in all four sorted-subset donors had higher generation probabilities.

Using the deep immunoSEQ assay, multiplex PCR amplified TCR CDR3 regions from genomic DNA. Genomic DNA extracted from each cell subset was distributed evenly over all wells of several immunoSEQ 96-well plates, and each plate served as one replicate. For sorted subsets, each replicate PCR was loaded with around 220 ng genomic DNA, equivalent to about 33,000 T cell genomes. Purified libraries were measured with a Qubit 3.0 fluorometer, size-checked on a Bioanalyzer 2100, and measured again with the KAPA Library Quantification kit. Each immunoSEQ 96-well plate was sequenced on its own single-read 150-cycle Illumina NextSeq 550 flow cell. The published analysis was carried out like this. Because the immunoSEQ output held only junctional sequences and lacked quality scores, the filtering could not match the filtering applied to full-length reads. To assign V/J genes and CDR3, sequences were annotated using PyIR, a Python wrapper for IgBLAST v1.9, with IMGT germline references. Reads with weak V/J assignments (E-value above 1e-6), missing CDR3, stop codons, out-of-frame junctions, or ambiguous translated residues were removed. V3J clonotypes were defined by identical inferred V gene, J gene, and CDR3 amino acid sequence. Percentage overlap between repertoires was calculated by dividing the number of shared unique clonotypes by the size of the smaller repertoire. Three approaches were used to assess repertoire richness: RTK rarefaction, the Chao1 estimator, and Recon v2.1 estimates of unobserved clonotypes. Generation probabilities were computed with OLGA for all TCRbeta clonotypes obtained by the gDNA method from four donors. This is the immuneACCESS table as TCRdb keeps it, with only in-frame sequences that have V and J called. A part of the clones is gone; compared with another copy, unresolved V genes explain less than half, and the rest is unexplained. That table supplies the V and J calls and clone size; D and trimming were determined from the DNA. The sample table lists some 2 million clones, over 85% of them with a count of one. Of the sample, roughly 0.13% is held by the ten largest clones.

The donors were healthy, HIV-negative adults who had no recently reported acute infections or vaccinations. Only Caucasian adults living in Nashville, Tennessee, USA were represented among the donors. CD4+ T cells were enriched by magnetic negative selection; naive cells were then positively selected on CD45RA, and the negative fraction formed the memory subset. After blood collection by leukapheresis, PBMCs were isolated using Ficoll-Histopaque density gradient centrifugation and then cryopreserved in the vapor phase of liquid nitrogen. Analytical flow cytometry was used to check the purity and quantity of each magnetically sorted T cell population. Genomic DNA was isolated from every sorted fraction and measured by UV absorbance on a Nanodrop 2000c.

This receptor was identified in a man aged 18 to 29 in good health. The sequence joins TRBV4-1 to TRBJ2-7; the junction holds 11 bases that match TRBD2. The specimen was naive CD4+ T cells sorted from blood. Taken with the paper, the label for cell subset or site translates to: CD45RA+ positively selected. The CDR3 reads CASSPPTSGATYEQYF. The nucleotide sequence reads TGCGCCAGCAGCCCCCCGACTAGCGGGGCGACATACGAGCAGTACTTC.